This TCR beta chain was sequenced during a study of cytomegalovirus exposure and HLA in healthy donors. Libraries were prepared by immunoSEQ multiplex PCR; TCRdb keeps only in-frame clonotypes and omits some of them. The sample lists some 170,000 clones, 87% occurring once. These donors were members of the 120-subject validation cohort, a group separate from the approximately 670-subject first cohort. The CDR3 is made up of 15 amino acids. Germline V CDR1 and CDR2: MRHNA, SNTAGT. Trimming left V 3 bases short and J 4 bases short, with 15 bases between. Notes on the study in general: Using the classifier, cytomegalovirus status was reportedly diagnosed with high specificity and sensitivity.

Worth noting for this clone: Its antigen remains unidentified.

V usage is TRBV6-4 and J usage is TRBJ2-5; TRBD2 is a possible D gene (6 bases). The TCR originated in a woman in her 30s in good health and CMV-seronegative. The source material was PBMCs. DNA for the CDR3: TGTGCCAGCAGTGAAGAGCCAGCGGGTAGAGAGACCCAGTACTTC. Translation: CASSEEPAGRETQYF.